One TCR beta chain is described in this entry. These data originate in a study of blood T cell repertoires in COVID-19. Profiled with immunoSEQ multiplex PCR; TCRdb holds only in-frame clones, not every one. The sample includes nearly 85,000 clones, around 80% of them seen just once. J lost 14 bases, V lost 5 bases, and 8 bases had no gene match. The germline gives CDR1 MNHEY, CDR2 SVGEGT. This CDR3 region has 13 residues. This TCR was sampled from a woman aged 55-69 years with acute or convalescent COVID-19. The sample was peripheral blood. The chain carries TRBV6-2 or TRBV6-3 and TRBJ2-1, with 11 positions matching TRBD2. The chain's CDR3 is CASSPLLAGVKFF. The CDR3 nucleotides read TGTGCCAGCAGTCCCCTACTAGCGGGAGTGAAGTTCTTC.